The TCR beta chain under discussion was sequenced for a study of cytomegalovirus exposure and HLA in healthy donors. In the study overall: Per a later analysis, the 550 to 850 first-cohort and 110 or so validation repertoires shared one platform.

Trimming stripped 7 bases from V and 3 bases from J, with 12 bases between. Germline V gene sequence: CDR1 SNHLY, CDR2 FYNNEI. The CDR3 loop spans 13 amino acids. Assay: immunoSEQ multiplex PCR; the TCRdb copy retains only in-frame clones and omits some. Of approximately 300,000 clones in the sample, about nine tenths are singletons; the top ten hold 1% to 1.5%. Sequencing input: PBMCs. The J gene is TRBJ1-2, the V gene TRBV2; D remains unclear. The receptor comes from a woman aged 30 to 39 in good health and CMV-seropositive. As DNA, the CDR3 is TGTGCCAGCACCGACGGCGCCCACTATGGCTACACCTTC. Protein sequence: CASTDGAHYGYTF.